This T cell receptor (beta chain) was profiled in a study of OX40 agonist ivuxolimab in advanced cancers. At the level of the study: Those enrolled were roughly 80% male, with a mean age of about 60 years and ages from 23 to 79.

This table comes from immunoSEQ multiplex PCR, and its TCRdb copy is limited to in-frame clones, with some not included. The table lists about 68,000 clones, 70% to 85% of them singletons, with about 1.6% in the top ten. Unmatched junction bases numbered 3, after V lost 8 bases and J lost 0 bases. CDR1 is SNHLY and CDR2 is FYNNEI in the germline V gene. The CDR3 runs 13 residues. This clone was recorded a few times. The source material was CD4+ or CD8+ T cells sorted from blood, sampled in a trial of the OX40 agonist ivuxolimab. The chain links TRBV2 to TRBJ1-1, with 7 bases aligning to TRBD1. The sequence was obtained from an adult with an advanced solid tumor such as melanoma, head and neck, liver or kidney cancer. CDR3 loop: CASDTGVNTEAFF. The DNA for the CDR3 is TGTGCCAGCGATACAGGGGTGAACACTGAAGCTTTCTTT. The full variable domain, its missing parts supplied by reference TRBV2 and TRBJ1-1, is EPEVTQTPSHQVTQMGQEVILRCVPISNHLYFYWYRQILGQKVEFLVSFYNNEISEKSEIFDDQFSVERPDGSNFTLKIRSTKLEDSAMYFCASDTGVNTEAFFGQGTRLTVV.